This T cell receptor (beta chain) is from a study of blood T cells in healthy people across ages. Through a sample-barcoded 5' primer and a J-beta primer mix, a second PCR was run for roughly 6 to 12 cycles. One entry per CDR3 protein, called by TCRdb with MiXCR from the 5' RACE reads. The sample carries about 1.5 million distinct CDR3 sequences, approximately 39% recorded once. The study's findings and limits: While age rose, TCR beta diversity per million T cells dropped in a roughly linear way. There was no known CMV status for donors, so expanded clonotype changes were possibly confounded.

This clonotype was found many times. Its antigen is unidentified. The CDR3 consists of 12 residues. Trimming removed 0 bases at V and 5 bases at J, with 3 bases between. Looked up from germline, CDR1 is MRHNA and CDR2 is SNTAGT. This chain uses TRBV6-4 with TRBJ2-3; D not certain. Sequencing was carried out using blood. The origin of this receptor is a woman younger than 30 in good health. The CDR3 nucleotides are TGTGCCAGCAGTGACTCGGGAGATACGCAGTATTTT. This codes for CASSDSGDTQYF.